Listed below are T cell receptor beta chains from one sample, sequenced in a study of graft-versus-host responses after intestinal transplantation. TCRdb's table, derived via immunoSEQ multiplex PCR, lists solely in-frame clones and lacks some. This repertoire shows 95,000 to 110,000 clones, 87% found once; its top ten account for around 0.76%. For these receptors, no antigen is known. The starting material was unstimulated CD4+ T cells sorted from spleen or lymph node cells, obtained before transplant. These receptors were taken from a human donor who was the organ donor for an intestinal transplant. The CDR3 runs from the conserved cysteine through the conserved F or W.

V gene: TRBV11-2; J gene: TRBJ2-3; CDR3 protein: CASSLDPRVEDTDTQYF
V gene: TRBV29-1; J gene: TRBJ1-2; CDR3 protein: CSVAPGTDYGYTF
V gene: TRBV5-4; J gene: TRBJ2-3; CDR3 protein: CASRNAGGSGPSTDTQYF
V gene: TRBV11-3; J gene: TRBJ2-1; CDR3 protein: CASSAPGTPAYNEQFF
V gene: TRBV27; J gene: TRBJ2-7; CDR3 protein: CASSLLAGGTYEQYF
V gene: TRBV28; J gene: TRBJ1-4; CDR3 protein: CASSSQGAENEKLFF
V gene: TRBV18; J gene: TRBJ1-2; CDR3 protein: CASSPLGQAWGNYGYTF
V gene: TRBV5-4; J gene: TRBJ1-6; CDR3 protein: CASSRTGVGSYNSPLHF
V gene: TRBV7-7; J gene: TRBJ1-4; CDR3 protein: CASSLGAGEKLFF
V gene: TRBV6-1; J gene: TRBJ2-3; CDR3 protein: CASSLQGRVADTQYF
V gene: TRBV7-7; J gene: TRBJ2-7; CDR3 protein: CASSGRQGKAYEQYF
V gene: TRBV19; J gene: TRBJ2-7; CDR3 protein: CASSTPGTQPYEQYF
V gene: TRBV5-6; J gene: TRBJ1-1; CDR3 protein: CASSPFWGSIVRPRF
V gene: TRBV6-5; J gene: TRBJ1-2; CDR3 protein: CASSLTGEGYGYTF
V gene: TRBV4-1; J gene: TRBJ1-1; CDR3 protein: CASSHKQEINTEAFF